The sample holds many counts of the clone carrying this T cell receptor beta chain. Antigen specificity is unknown. The study excluded patients with uncontrolled infection, other autoimmune disease, pregnancy or lactation. CDR1 SGHVS and CDR2 FNYEAQ come from the germline V gene. V was clipped by 0 bases and J by 5 bases, with 7 bases between them. The CDR3 runs to 13 residues. These data belong to a study of T cells in Graves' hyperthyroidism and ophthalmopathy. Study conclusions and caveats: Blood shared most expanded thyroid clonotypes above 0.001. The model's output predicted ophthalmopathy at a median of roughly seven months prior to onset.

Amplification yielded TCR beta CDR3 regions, with RNA transcripts as the source. The HTBI primer set served for first-round RT-PCR of the TCR CDR3. One entry per CDR3 protein, called by TCRdb with MiXCR from the multiplex PCR reads. The table records a few hundred thousand distinct CDR3 sequences, approximately 19% of them present only once. The material sequenced was blood. V usage is TRBV7-6 and J usage is TRBJ2-5; possibly TRBD1 or TRBD2 for D (5 bases each). The TCR comes from a woman under 30 with Graves' hyperthyroidism. Here the CDR3 reads CASSLAWGETQYF. As DNA, the CDR3 is TGTGCCAGCAGCTTAGCGTGGGGGGAGACCCAGTACTTC.